Below, 16 T cell receptor beta chains from the same sample are listed, as sequenced in a study of shared clonotypes between healthy human individuals (TCRdb year 2020). Receptor libraries were prepared by the immunoSEQ multiplex PCR assay. Sourced from immuneACCESS, this table was stored by TCRdb with only in-frame sequences that have V and J called. A share of the clones is absent; for the studies checked, an unresolved V gene accounts for under half, and the remainder has no known explanation. The sample data list about 2.3 million clones, and over 90% of these were observed just once. Around 0.4% of the sample is taken by the ten largest. The sample consisted of naive CD4+ T cells from PBMCs. Sample cell subset or site, as interpreted from the label and publication: CD45RA+ positively selected. The receptors were sampled from a man between 18 and 35 years old in good health. Some clones in this sample may be carry-over from other donors' samples.

J is TRBJ2-3 and V is TRBV19, with 7 nucleotides matching TRBD2. With 2 bases clipped from V and 14 bases from J, the junction kept 10 bases outside the gene matches. CDR1 is LNHDA and CDR2 is SQIVND in the germline V gene (reference sequence). This CDR3 has 13 amino acids. Here the CDR3 DNA reads TGTGCCAGTAGTATACGGGGGAGGGCCCCCGGGTATTTT. It is translated as CASSIRGRAPGYF.

V is TRBV30 and J is TRBJ1-1, with D uncertain. V gave up 0 bases and J gave up 8 bases, with 13 bases separating them. Per germline, CDR1 GTSNPN and CDR2 SVGIG (reference sequence). The CDR3 covers 13 residues. The CDR3 DNA sequence: TGTGCCTGGAGTGTGCAACTGGAGGGAGAAGCTTTCTTT. This encodes CAWSVQLEGEAFF.

The chain recombines TRBV11-2 with TRBJ1-1; D possibly corresponds to TRBD1 (5 bases). The length of the CDR3 is 15 residues. CDR1 is SGHAT and CDR2 is FQNNGV in the germline V gene. Trimming removed 1 base at V and 4 bases at J, with 13 bases between. CDR3 DNA: TGTGCCAGCAGCTTAGTTAGGGGACCTTTCACTGAAGCTTTCTTT. Its protein product is CASSLVRGPFTEAFF.

This clone was observed a single time. V gene TRBV5-1 combines with J gene TRBJ2-2; a possible D gene is TRBD2 (6 bases). The length of the CDR3 is 16 residues. Per germline, CDR1 SGHRS and CDR2 YFSETQ. The germline V and J ends were trimmed by 2 bases and 0 bases, with 11 bases remaining between them. CDR3 DNA: TGCGCCAGCAGCTTTAACGCGGGGACGAACACCGGGGAGCTGTTTTTT. Amino acids: CASSFNAGTNTGELFF. The full variable domain, completed using reference TRBV5-1 and TRBJ2-2, is KAGVTQTPRYLIKTRGQQVTLSCSPISGHRSVSWYQQTPGQGLQFLFEYFSETQRNKGNFPGRFSGRQFSNSRSEMNVSTLELGDSALYLCASSFNAGTNTGELFFGEGSRLTVL.

Points on this clone: This sample includes further DNA sequences coding for the same CDR3. The chain links TRBV5-1 to TRBJ2-6, with D hard to call. The CDR3 loop spans 14 amino acids. With 8 bases removed from V and 2 bases from J, the gap between germline ends came to 11 bases. CDR1 and CDR2 (germline): SGHRS, YFSETQ. CDR3 residues: CASSPVTGANVLTF. CDR3 in DNA: TGCGCCAGTTCCCCAGTGACTGGGGCCAACGTCCTGACTTTC.

The chain couples TRBV18 to TRBJ1-1, with a possible D match to TRBD1 (5 bases). CDR3 length equals 15 residues. Trimming left V 3 bases short and J 1 base short, with 12 bases between. Germline V CDR1 and CDR2: KGHSH, LQKENI. CDR3 region: CASSPQLDRNTEAFF. The CDR3 bases are TGTGCCAGCTCACCCCAATTAGACAGGAACACTGAAGCTTTCTTT. The full variable domain, with the rest looked up from reference TRBV18 and TRBJ1-1, is NAGVMQNPRHLVRRRGQEARLRCSPMKGHSHVYWYRQLPEEGLKFMVYLQKENIIDESGMPKERFSAEFPKEGPSILRIQQVVRGDSAAYFCASSPQLDRNTEAFFGQGTRLTVV.

The chain combines TRBV25-1 with TRBJ1-2; 8 positions agree with TRBD1. Germline V CDR1 and CDR2: MGHDK, SYGVNS. The trim removed 5 bases at V and 8 bases at J, leaving 10 bases unmatched. This CDR3 comprises 14 residues. CDR3 protein: CASSQETGGRGYTF. In DNA, the CDR3 is TGTGCCAGCAGTCAAGAAACAGGGGGAAGAGGCTACACCTTC.

The CDR3 DNA is TGTGCCAGCAGTTCCCGACAGGGGCAAGAGACCCAGTACTTC. It encodes CASSSRQGQETQYF. The V call is TRBV6-5, the J call TRBJ2-5; 8 nucleotides match TRBD1. Germline CDR1 is MNHEY and CDR2 is SVGAGI. V was pared by 4 bases and J by 2 bases, with 3 bases of the junction left unmatched. The CDR3 runs to 14 residues.

This clone was observed a few times. The genes are TRBV5-1 and TRBJ1-1; 7 bases agree with TRBD1. The CDR3 totals 14 residues. The germline CDR1 and CDR2 sequences are SGHRS and YFSETQ. Germline trimming cut 5 bases from V and 1 base from J; bases unmatched to any gene: 5. CDR3 bases: TGCGCCAGCAGACTAGGACAGGAGAACACTGAAGCTTTCTTT. Translation: CASRLGQENTEAFF.

The V gene is TRBV28, the J gene TRBJ2-4; a weak D match, TRBD1 (5 bases). V gave up 8 bases and J gave up 5 bases, with 13 bases separating them. The germline V gene encodes CDR1 MDHEN and CDR2 SYDVKM. The length of the CDR3 is 13 residues. The CDR3 region has the DNA TGTGCCAGCGAACGAGTAGGGGAAAACATTCAGTACTTC. This encodes CASERVGENIQYF.

This chain connects TRBV7-2 to TRBJ1-5, with 7 bases identical to TRBD1. Germline values: CDR1 SGHTA, CDR2 FQGNSA. The CDR3 is 15 amino acids. V was clipped by 1 base and J by 4 bases; unmatched bases: 4. The CDR3 loop reads CASSLEVRGNQPQHF. The CDR3 DNA reads as TGTGCCAGCAGCTTAGAAGTCAGGGGGAATCAGCCCCAGCATTTT.

V is TRBV30 and J is TRBJ1-5; TRBD1 is a possible D gene (6 bases). The CDR3 covers 17 residues. The V gene lost 0 bases and the J gene lost 0 bases, with 15 bases spanning the gap. Germline CDR1 GTSNPN, CDR2 SVGIG (reference sequence). CDR3: CAWSVTDRPYSNQPQHF. The CDR3 DNA is TGTGCCTGGAGTGTAACAGACAGGCCTTATAGCAATCAGCCCCAGCATTTT.

On this clone: It may be a read error: a sequence one base away is much more abundant. Different DNA sequences within this sample yield the same CDR3. The gene calls are TRBV5-1 and TRBJ2-3; no clear D gene. Germline CDR1 SGHRS, CDR2 YFSETQ. CDR3 length: 11 amino acids. CDR3 sequence: CASSLADTQYF. The CDR3 DNA follows: TGTGCCAGCAGCTTGGCAGATACGCAGTATTTT.

This clone was seen only a few times. The chain joins TRBV25-1 to TRBJ2-3; D is ambiguous. V was trimmed by 2 bases and J by 5 bases, leaving 5 bases between them. The CDR3 has 12 amino acids. Germline V gene sequence: CDR1 MGHDK, CDR2 SYGVNS. The CDR3 protein is CASSEPGDTQYF. The DNA for the CDR3 is TGTGCCAGCAGTGAACCGGGAGATACGCAGTATTTT.

This clone was detected only a few times. The chain joins TRBV7-3 to TRBJ1-5; TRBD1 might be the D (5 bases). This CDR3 is 15 amino acids long. Trimming removed 11 bases at V and 0 bases at J, with 17 bases between. CDR1 and CDR2 from the germline V gene are SGHTA and FQGTGA. The CDR3 reads CAGKGHSYSNQPQHF. The DNA of the CDR3 is TGTGCCGGAAAAGGACATAGCTATAGCAATCAGCCCCAGCATTTT.

The V gene is TRBV18, the J gene TRBJ1-1; TRBD1 might be the D (5 bases). The CDR3 contains 18 residues. The V gene lost 3 bases and the J gene lost 1 base, with 21 bases spanning the gap. Per germline, CDR1 KGHSH and CDR2 LQKENI. The CDR3 region has the DNA TGTGCCAGCTCACCTCTAGGGACCTCCCTGGGGACGAACACTGAAGCTTTCTTT. It yields the protein CASSPLGTSLGTNTEAFF.